This T cell receptor (beta chain) is from a study of vaccination effects on CD4 cells after COVID-19. Study outcomes and limitations: Small numbers of convalescent patients limited the study. It also lacked early post-infection timepoints.

The protocol was immunoSEQ multiplex PCR, while the TCRdb copy is restricted to in-frame clones and leaves out a portion. The sample has tens of thousands of clones, more than 60% seen once. Prior to sequencing, the ViraFEST assay stimulated PBMC with viral peptide pools, which expanded the antigen-specific CD4+ T cells. After roughly ten days in culture, the CD4+ T cells were isolated. Previously uninfected by SARS-CoV-2, the vaccine recipients also showed negative nucleocapsid antibodies. Details on this clone: Its antigen is not known. At one of its ends the junction is not consistent with the germline gene, which may arise from a read error.

CDR1 is MGHRA, CDR2 YSYEKL, per germline. This CDR3 has 15 amino acids. This sequence was found in a human donor who received a COVID-19 vaccine. The rearrangement uses TRBV4-1 and TRBJ1-2, with a possible D match to TRBD1 (5 bases). The source was CD4+ T cells from PBMCs cultured with SARS-CoV-2 spike peptides, collected before COVID-19 vaccination. The CDR3 DNA sequence: TGCGCCAGCAGCCAAGAGATGTCAGGGTCCGCGCGACTGGTATTC. This codes for CASSQEMSGSARLVF.